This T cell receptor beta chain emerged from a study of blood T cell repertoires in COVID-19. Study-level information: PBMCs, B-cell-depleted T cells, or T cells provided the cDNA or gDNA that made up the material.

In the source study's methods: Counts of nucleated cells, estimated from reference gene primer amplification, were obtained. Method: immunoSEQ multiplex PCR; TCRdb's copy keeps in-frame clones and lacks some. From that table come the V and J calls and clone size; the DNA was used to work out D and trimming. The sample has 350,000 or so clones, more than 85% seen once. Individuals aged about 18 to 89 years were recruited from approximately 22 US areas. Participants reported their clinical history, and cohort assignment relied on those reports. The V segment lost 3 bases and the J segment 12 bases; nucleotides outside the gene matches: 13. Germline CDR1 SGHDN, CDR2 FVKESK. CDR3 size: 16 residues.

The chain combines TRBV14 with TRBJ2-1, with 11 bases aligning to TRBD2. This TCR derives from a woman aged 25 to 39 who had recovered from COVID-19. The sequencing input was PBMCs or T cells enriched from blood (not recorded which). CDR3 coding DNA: TGTGCCAGCAGCCACACCGCTAGCGGGAGGCTCCCTCCGCAGTTCTTC. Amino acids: CASSHTASGRLPPQFF.